The subject of this entry is one T cell receptor beta chain. Its antigen is unknown. No base quality values were provided; no much bigger clone lies one nucleotide off. As encoded in the germline V gene, CDR1 is MNHGY while CDR2 is SAAAGT. The CDR3 measures 10 amino acids from cysteine to phenylalanine. The kept DNA is CDR3 alone, 30 bases in frame from the first base. V and J are truncated by 4 bases and 13 bases respectively, leaving an intervening sequence of 10 bases. Library generation was performed with the immunoSEQ multiplex PCR assay. As for how the authors treated the data: A statistical classification framework was built for diagnosing cytomegalovirus status from the catalog of TCR beta chain sequences. Sourced from immuneACCESS, this table was stored by TCRdb with only in-frame sequences that have V and J called. A share of the clones is absent; for the studies checked, an unresolved V gene accounts for under half, and the remainder has no known explanation. The DNA was the basis for D and trimming; V, J and clone size are from that table. This sample gives some 60,000 clones in total; 95% to 96% of them show up just once. The leading ten clones occupy approximately 0.95% of the sample.

Donors formed part of the validation cohort, which comprised over a hundred subjects and was distinct from the first cohort of 690 or so subjects. The record originates from a study of cytomegalovirus exposure and HLA in healthy donors (dated by TCRdb to about 2017). In the study overall: According to a later analysis, one platform produced both the 110 or so validation repertoires and the roughly 650 repertoires of the first cohort. The study aimed to test whether signatures of past pathogen exposure could be identified by cataloging public T cell receptors. In addition to the first cohort of 650 to 750 subjects, a separate validation cohort of approximately 130 different subjects was used. High-throughput TCR immunosequencing, statistical association of individual TCRs with disease status, and machine learning were combined to predict cytomegalovirus infection status. Study-level results and caveats: The authors suggested that the approach could potentially be extended to other disease states and immunological phenotypes. The classifier was reported to diagnose cytomegalovirus status with high specificity and sensitivity in both the original and validation cohorts. A later analysis had no HLA typing for the validation cohort, so co-occurrence there was scored across all 120 or so repertoires. While some public TCRs were present in many individuals, most TCR sequences turned up only very rarely across donors. In a later analysis, TCRs clustered in the first cohort were found to also tend to co-occur in the roughly 120 validation repertoires, with 94% of cluster scores above 0. The study listed around 160 TCR beta chains as associated with cytomegalovirus. In vitro tests confirmed that a few of the cytomegalovirus-associated TCR beta chains recognize cytomegalovirus antigens.

Material: PBMCs. The sequence came from a young man in good health and CMV-seronegative. The rearranged chain carries TRBV6-8 and TRBJ1-2; the D gene assignment is ambiguous. The DNA sequence is given as TGTGCCAGCAGTTGGGCAGCTACCACCTTC. Its protein product is CASSWAATTF.